This passage covers 30 T cell receptor beta chains from one sample sequenced in a study of PD-L1 blockade in urothelial cancer. The assay was immunoSEQ multiplex PCR, and TCRdb's table has in-frame clones only and misses some. Of around 100,000 clones listed, 90% are singletons. Time point given: pretreatment peripheral blood. This material consisted of PBMCs, taken around atezolizumab (anti-PD-L1) treatment. The receptors come from a man in his 60s with urothelial cancer.

The rearrangement uses TRBV7-9 and TRBJ2-5, with D tentatively TRBD2 (6 bases). The CDR3 has 14 residues. Trimming cost V 2 bases and J 2 bases, with 9 bases left between them. CDR1 is SEHNR, CDR2 FQNEAQ, per germline (reference sequence). The DNA for the CDR3 is TGTGCCAGCAGCTTACGGACTACGCAAGAGACCCAGTACTTC. Protein product: CASSLRTTQETQYF.

This clone was counted a single time. The rearrangement joins TRBV29-1 to TRBJ2-7; possibly TRBD2 for D (6 bases). There are 12 residues in the CDR3. V gave up 6 bases and J gave up 5 bases, with 14 bases separating them. Germline CDR1 SQVTM, CDR2 ANQGSEA. The CDR3 reads CSVVTGEDEQYF. The CDR3 DNA is TGCAGCGTCGTGACCGGGGAGGACGAGCAGTACTTC.

This clone was seen only once. V and J are TRBV11-2 and TRBJ2-7, with D tentatively TRBD2 (5 bases). Germline CDR1 is SGHAT and CDR2 is FQNNGV. The CDR3 has 16 residues. Trimming left V 5 bases short and J 6 bases short, with 23 bases between. CDR3 nucleotide sequence: TGTGCCAGCAGCCCAGGTACGACTTCCGGGGTAGGCGAGCAGTACTTC. Its protein product is CASSPGTTSGVGEQYF.

V and J are TRBV29-1 and TRBJ2-3; the match to TRBD1 covers 10 bases. The germline CDR1 and CDR2 sequences are SQVTM and ANQGSEA. There are 15 residues in the CDR3. J gave up 3 bases and V 5 bases, and 8 bases lay outside the gene matches. The CDR3 nucleotides read TGCAGCGTTTATGGAGACAGGGGGCCGACAGATACGCAGTATTTT. Its protein product is CSVYGDRGPTDTQYF.

This clone is a singleton in its sample. The chain employs TRBV9 and TRBJ2-3; 10 bases match TRBD2. The CDR3 runs to 15 residues. J lost 5 bases, V lost 0 bases, and 3 bases had no gene match. Germline lookup yields CDR1 SGDLS and CDR2 YYNGEE. The CDR3 DNA sequence: TGTGCCAGCAGCGTAGGGGCTAGCGGGAGAGATACGCAGTATTTT. Encoded protein: CASSVGASGRDTQYF.

The V and J genes are TRBV5-4 and TRBJ2-7; D is possibly TRBD1 (5 bases). The CDR3 loop spans 13 amino acids. Trimming stripped 5 bases from V and 1 base from J, with 10 bases between. The germline gives CDR1 SGHNT, CDR2 YYREEE (reference sequence). The CDR3 here is CASSHTGSYEQYF. CDR3 DNA sequence: TGTGCCAGCAGTCATACAGGATCCTACGAGCAGTACTTC.

V gene TRBV19 combines with J gene TRBJ2-2; possibly TRBD1 for D (5 bases). V lost 3 bases and J 4 bases, leaving 12 bases between the germline ends. Germline values: CDR1 LNHDA, CDR2 SQIVND (reference sequence). The CDR3 spans 15 residues. The CDR3 loop reads CASSILGLSTGELFF. CDR3 DNA: TGTGCCAGTAGTATCCTGGGGCTGAGCACCGGGGAGCTGTTTTTT.

This clone was observed a single time. The J gene is TRBJ2-7, the V gene TRBV5-1, with D perhaps matching TRBD2 (6 bases). The germline V gene encodes CDR1 SGHRS and CDR2 YFSETQ. The V end was cut by 4 bases, the J end by 2 bases, with 16 bases between. This CDR3 is 15 amino acids long. The CDR3 here is CASSPEASEPYEQYF. In DNA, the CDR3 is TGCGCCAGCAGCCCGGAAGCTAGCGAGCCCTACGAGCAGTACTTC.

The chain uses TRBV6-1 and TRBJ2-1; D possibly corresponds to TRBD1 (6 bases). Trimming took off 7 bases at V and 0 bases at J, with 13 bases between the two ends. There are 15 residues in the CDR3. CDR1 and CDR2 (germline): MNHNS, SASEGT. CDR3: CASNTGSSSYNEQFF. CDR3 nucleotide sequence: TGTGCCAGCAATACAGGGTCTAGCTCCTACAATGAGCAGTTCTTC.

The V and J genes are TRBV5-4 and TRBJ2-5; 9 positions match TRBD1. The germline V gene encodes CDR1 SGHNT and CDR2 YYREEE (reference sequence). The CDR3 runs 15 residues. V lost 3 bases to trimming and J lost 2 bases; unmatched junction nucleotides: 5. The CDR3 region has the DNA TGTGCCAGCAGCTCGAGGACAGGGGCTCAAGAGACCCAGTACTTC. It encodes CASSSRTGAQETQYF. The full variable domain, rest sourced from reference TRBV5-4 and TRBJ2-5, is ETGVTQSPTHLIKTRGQQVTLRCSSQSGHNTVSWYQQALGQGPQFIFQYYREEENGRGNFPPRFSGLQFPNYSSELNVNALELDDSALYLCASSSRTGAQETQYFGPGTRLLVL.

The chain recombines TRBV5-1 with TRBJ2-7, with D perhaps matching TRBD1 (6 bases). Germline V lookup: CDR1 SGHRS, CDR2 YFSETQ. Trimming removed 6 bases from V and 7 bases from J, with 20 bases in between. CDR3 length: 14 residues. CDR3 sequence: CASNDPQGSREQYF. The CDR3 DNA reads as TGCGCCAGCAACGATCCCCAGGGGAGCCGGGAGCAGTACTTC.

This chain joins TRBV18 and TRBJ2-7; D is perhaps TRBD2 (5 bases). This CDR3 is 12 amino acids long. Germline CDR1 KGHSH, CDR2 LQKENI. Trimming shortened V by 2 bases and J by 5 bases, and 7 bases separated the two germline ends. CDR3 in DNA: TGTGCCAGCTCACCATCCGGGGACGAGCAGTACTTC. Amino acids: CASSPSGDEQYF.

V gene TRBV18 combines with J gene TRBJ2-5; TRBD1 agrees at 7 bases. Trimming took 3 bases from V and 4 from J; bases not matched to a gene: 8. The CDR3 length is 15 residues. Germline V CDR1 and CDR2: KGHSH, LQKENI. The CDR3 here is CASSPGSGGRETQYF. The CDR3 DNA follows: TGTGCCAGCTCACCGGGTTCAGGGGGAAGAGAGACCCAGTACTTC.

V usage is TRBV6-1 and J usage is TRBJ2-5; 7 bases line up with TRBD2. Losses at the gene ends were 2 bases for V and 5 bases for J; bases not matched to a gene: 11. CDR1 MNHNS and CDR2 SASEGT come from the germline V gene. The CDR3 contains 16 residues. CDR3 sequence: CASSETQGGAMETQYF. The CDR3 region has the DNA TGTGCCAGCAGTGAAACCCAGGGAGGGGCGATGGAGACCCAGTACTTC.

The rearrangement joins TRBV29-1 to TRBJ1-1; D is possibly TRBD1 (6 bases). The CDR3 length is 13 residues. Germline CDR1 SQVTM, CDR2 ANQGSEA. V was trimmed by 2 bases and J by 3 bases, leaving 10 bases between them. The CDR3: CSVEQGRDTEAFF. The CDR3 DNA reads as TGCAGCGTTGAACAGGGGCGAGACACTGAAGCTTTCTTT.

The chain joins TRBV15 to TRBJ1-6; 7 nucleotides agree with TRBD1. The CDR3 loop spans 14 amino acids. CDR1 and CDR2 from the germline V gene are LNHNV and YYDKDF (reference sequence). After removal of 9 bases from V and 7 bases from J, the junction contained 9 bases not matched to a gene. CDR3 region: CATTPGQRNSPLHF. Written as DNA, the CDR3 is TGTGCCACGACCCCGGGACAGAGAAATTCACCCCTCCACTTT.

The chain uses TRBV30 and TRBJ2-7; maybe TRBD2 (5 bases). Between the trimmed V and J ends, which lost 2 bases and 1 base, there was a span of 12 bases. CDR3 length equals 14 residues. The germline V gene has CDR1 GTSNPN and CDR2 SVGIG (reference sequence). CDR3 protein: CAWSPPGVSYEQYF. The CDR3 nucleotides read TGTGCCTGGAGTCCGCCCGGGGTGTCCTACGAGCAGTACTTC.

The chain employs TRBV6-1 and TRBJ2-5, with 11 bases matching TRBD2. With 4 bases clipped from V and 3 bases from J, the junction kept 7 bases outside the gene matches. Germline V gives CDR1 MNHNS, CDR2 SASEGT. CDR3 size: 16 residues. CDR3 in amino acids: CASSALAGGQEETQYF. The CDR3, as DNA: TGTGCCAGCAGTGCTCTAGCGGGGGGTCAAGAAGAGACCCAGTACTTC.

This clone was detected once. The chain employs TRBV5-1 and TRBJ2-2, with D perhaps TRBD1 (6 bases). Trimming left V 5 bases short and J 7 bases short, with 12 bases between. This CDR3 is 13 amino acids long. CDR1 and CDR2 from the germline V gene are SGHRS and YFSETQ. The CDR3, as DNA: TGCGCCAGCAGTTCCACAGGGTACGGGGAGCTGTTTTTT. This sequence encodes CASSSTGYGELFF.

The chain links TRBV7-2 to TRBJ2-1; possible D gene TRBD2, 5 bases. Germline V CDR1 and CDR2: SGHTA, FQGNSA. Between the trimmed V and J ends, which lost 1 base and 4 bases, there was a span of 8 bases. This CDR3 is 14 amino acids long. The CDR3 reads CASSLEDSYNEQFF. Here the CDR3 DNA reads TGTGCCAGCAGCTTAGAGGACTCTTACAATGAGCAGTTCTTC.

Turning to this clone: Other DNA sequences in the same sample also yield this CDR3. The chain has TRBV9 and TRBJ2-7; tentative D call: TRBD2 (6 bases). Germline V gives CDR1 SGDLS, CDR2 YYNGEE. V was pared by 0 bases and J by 1 base, with 11 bases between. CDR3 length: 15 residues. CDR3 DNA sequence: TGTGCCAGCAGCGTAGGTGGGGCGGGGTCCTACGAGCAGTACTTC. Residues: CASSVGGAGSYEQYF. The full variable domain, its missing parts supplied by reference TRBV9 and TRBJ2-7, is DSGVTQTPKHLITATGQRVTLRCSPRSGDLSVYWYQQSLDQGLQFLIQYYNGEERAKGNILERFSAQQFPDLHSELNLSSLELGDSALYFCASSVGGAGSYEQYFGPGTRLTVT.

This chain joins TRBV7-2 and TRBJ2-1; TRBD2 matches at 9 bases. Per germline, CDR1 SGHTA and CDR2 FQGNSA. The CDR3 contains 16 residues. V dropped 1 base and J dropped 6; count of bases not matched to a gene: 7. The CDR3 bases are TGTGCCAGCAGCTTAGAGTCGGCGGGGGGGGGCAATGAGCAGTTCTTC. Amino acids: CASSLESAGGGNEQFF.

V is TRBV18 and J is TRBJ1-1; TRBD1 aligns across 8 bases. Germline V lookup: CDR1 KGHSH, CDR2 LQKENI. With V trimmed by 3 bases and J by 4 bases, 1 base remained unmatched. The CDR3 loop spans 13 amino acids. The CDR3 DNA sequence: TGTGCCAGCTCACCCGACAGGGGCACTGAAGCTTTCTTT. This encodes CASSPDRGTEAFF.

The chain carries TRBV4-3 and TRBJ2-7; weak D call: TRBD1 (5 bases). CDR3 length: 16 amino acids. Germline loops: CDR1 LGHNA, CDR2 YSLEER. V lost 0 bases, J lost 3 bases, and 15 bases lay in between. CDR3 sequence reads: CASSQDRQGKIYEQYF. The CDR3 DNA follows: TGCGCCAGCAGCCAAGATCGCCAGGGAAAAATCTACGAGCAGTACTTC.

The V and J genes are TRBV11-3 and TRBJ2-5, with 12 positions matching TRBD1. CDR1 and CDR2 (germline): SGHNT, YENEEA. CDR3 size: 16 residues. The trim removed 5 bases at V and 3 bases at J, leaving 7 bases unmatched. As DNA, the CDR3 is TGTGCCAGCAGCCCGGGGACAGGGGGCACCGAAGAGACCCAGTACTTC. Its translation: CASSPGTGGTEETQYF.

CDR3 residues: CASRLVPGQGEGPRYGYTF. Written as DNA, the CDR3 is TGTGCAAGTCGCTTAGTTCCCGGGCAGGGTGAAGGACCGCGATATGGCTACACCTTC. This chain uses TRBV12-2 with TRBJ1-2; the table calls TRBD1, which could not be checked here. TRBV12-2 is shown as a pseudogene. The CDR3 has 19 residues.

The chain is built from TRBV11-2 and TRBJ1-1, with D possibly being TRBD1 (6 bases). Trimming took 0 bases from V and 7 from J, leaving 18 bases between them. The germline V gene has CDR1 SGHAT and CDR2 FQNNGV. There are 16 residues in the CDR3. In DNA form, the CDR3 reads TGTGCCAGCAGCTTAGATGGGACACGGCCTCTGGTTGAAGCTTTCTTT. This translates into CASSLDGTRPLVEAFF.

This clone was counted a few times. The J gene is TRBJ1-6, the V gene TRBV6-5; 7 bases are shared with TRBD1. V shed 6 bases, J shed 0 bases, and the junction held 2 bases outside the gene matches. Germline V CDR1 and CDR2: MNHEY, SVGAGI. This CDR3 is built from 15 residues. The CDR3 spells CASSWDSSYNSPLHF. The CDR3 bases are TGTGCCAGCAGCTGGGACAGCTCCTATAATTCACCCCTCCACTTT.

The V call is TRBV5-1, the J call TRBJ2-2; D is uncertain. CDR1 SGHRS and CDR2 YFSETQ come from the germline V gene. Trimming took 7 bases from V and 0 from J, leaving 10 bases between them. The CDR3 has 14 amino acids. CDR3 nucleotide sequence: TGCGCCAGCTACACAGTGGCGAACACCGGGGAGCTGTTTTTT. Translation: CASYTVANTGELFF.

The chain joins TRBV5-1 to TRBJ2-3; TRBD2 might be the D (5 bases). V gave up 5 bases and J gave up 5 bases, with 15 bases separating them. Germline values: CDR1 SGHRS, CDR2 YFSETQ. The CDR3 is made up of 14 amino acids. The CDR3 nucleotides read TGCGCCAGCAGGTATCTTGAACGGGGAGATACGCAGTATTTT. Amino acid sequence: CASRYLERGDTQYF.